Below are 15 T cell receptor beta chains sequenced from a single sample in a study of control samples from healthy donors and cancer patients. The method was immunoSEQ multiplex PCR; TCRdb's version includes in-frame clones alone and lacks a portion of them. The sample shows tens of thousands of clones, approximately 82% of them seen only once. The sequenced material came from blood. The receptors were sampled from a woman aged 60-70 years in good health.

The chain couples TRBV7-2 to TRBJ1-1, with D uncertain. With 5 bases removed from V and 0 bases from J, the gap between germline ends came to 10 bases. The CDR3 runs 14 residues. In germline, CDR1 is SGHTA, CDR2 FQGNSA. The CDR3: CASSPTFLNTEAFF. CDR3 nucleotide sequence: TGTGCCAGCAGCCCTACGTTCCTGAACACTGAAGCTTTCTTT.

The rearrangement links TRBV5-1 to TRBJ1-1; D might be TRBD1 (5 bases). Germline-derived CDR1 and CDR2 are SGHRS and YFSETQ. This CDR3 region has 14 residues. Trimming removed 1 base from V and 5 bases from J, with 12 bases in between. The CDR3 is CASSLIAGFTEAFF. CDR3 nucleotides: TGCGCCAGCAGCTTGATCGCAGGGTTTACTGAAGCTTTCTTT.

The chain has TRBV7-9 and TRBJ1-1; D perhaps matches TRBD1 (5 bases). The germline V and J ends were trimmed by 2 bases and 5 bases, with 12 bases remaining between them. Germline values: CDR1 SEHNR, CDR2 FQNEAQ (reference sequence). This CDR3 contains 14 residues. The CDR3 region has the DNA TGTGCCAGCAGCTTACAGGGAGGGGTTACTGAAGCTTTCTTT. Translation: CASSLQGGVTEAFF.

A word on this clone: A read error is possible here, since a much larger clone lies one base away. The genes are TRBV5-1 and TRBJ2-1; 8 bases agree with TRBD2. Germline V lookup: CDR1 SGHRS, CDR2 YFSETQ. The CDR3 has 17 residues. Trimming removed 3 bases from V and 0 bases from J; junction bases left unmatched: 8. Written as DNA, the CDR3 is TGCGCCAGCAGCTCGGGGGGGGGAGGCCCCTCCTACAATGAGCAGTTCTTC. This sequence encodes CASSSGGGGPSYNEQFF.

The V call is TRBV20-1, the J call TRBJ2-2; D is unresolved. The germline CDR1 and CDR2 sequences are DFQATT and SNEGSKA (reference sequence). V was trimmed by 5 bases and J by 4 bases, leaving 5 bases between them. CDR3 length: 11 residues. In nucleotides, the CDR3 is TGCAGTGCTCCCCTCACCGGGGAGCTGTTTTTT. Translated, it gives CSAPLTGELFF.

This chain joins TRBV28 and TRBJ2-7; D is uncertain. Germline V gene data show CDR1 as MDHEN and CDR2 as SYDVKM. The CDR3 is 12 amino acids. The V and J ends lost 8 bases and 5 bases respectively, with 13 bases between them. The CDR3 bases are TGTGCCAGCCAGAGGCCCCTACACGAGCAGTACTTC. The encoded protein is CASQRPLHEQYF.

The V gene is TRBV6-5, the J gene TRBJ1-1; 9 nucleotides agree with TRBD1. CDR1 MNHEY and CDR2 SVGAGI come from the germline V gene. V lost 6 bases, J lost 4 bases, and 6 bases stayed unmatched. This CDR3 is built from 14 residues. CDR3: CASRGTGRFTEAFF. The CDR3 nucleotides read TGTGCCAGCAGAGGGACAGGGAGGTTCACTGAAGCTTTCTTT.

The rearrangement uses TRBV27 and TRBJ2-5; TRBD1 matches at 8 bases. CDR3 length: 13 amino acids. Trimming cost V 8 bases and J 4 bases; bases outside gene matches: 6. Germline loops: CDR1 MNHEY, CDR2 SMNVEV (reference sequence). The CDR3 region has the DNA TGTGCCAGCGGGGGGCAGGGGGCAGAGACCCAGTACTTC. This encodes CASGGQGAETQYF.

The chain couples TRBV18 to TRBJ2-7, with D maybe TRBD2 (6 bases). CDR1 and CDR2 (germline): KGHSH, LQKENI. The CDR3 is 16 residues long. Deletions cut 5 bases from V and 3 bases from J, with 20 bases between. CDR3 region: CASSLLGSLGGYEQYF. CDR3 coding DNA: TGTGCCAGCTCATTATTGGGGTCCTTGGGGGGCTACGAGCAGTACTTC.

The CDR3 nucleotides read TGTGCCAGCAGTCTAAGACTAGGTGTCTACGAGCAGTACTTC. Residues: CASSLRLGVYEQYF. The chain carries TRBV6-2 or TRBV6-3 and TRBJ2-7, with a weak D call TRBD2 (6 bases). The CDR3 runs to 14 residues. Germline V lookup: CDR1 MNHEY, CDR2 SVGEGT. Deletions cut 5 bases from V and 3 bases from J, with 14 bases between.

The J gene is TRBJ1-6, the V gene TRBV3-1 (or the pseudogene TRBV3-2), with TRBD1 matching 9 bases. Looked up from germline, CDR1 is LGHDT and CDR2 is YNNKEL (reference sequence). CDR3 length equals 15 residues. J gave up 9 bases and V 2 bases, and 5 bases lay outside the gene matches. The CDR3 region has the DNA TGTGCCAGCAGCCAAACGACAGGGGGGGGTTCACCCCTCCACTTT. Translated: CASSQTTGGGSPLHF.

The chain employs TRBV6-1 and TRBJ2-7, with D unresolved. The V end lost 0 bases, the J end lost 4 bases, and 22 bases lay between the germline ends. Germline V gives CDR1 MNHNS, CDR2 SASEGT. This CDR3 has 18 residues. This CDR3 is CASSEALPLRQVLYEQYF. CDR3 nucleotide sequence: TGTGCCAGCAGTGAAGCTCTTCCTTTACGGCAGGTCCTTTACGAGCAGTACTTC.

The chain is built from TRBV6-1 and TRBJ1-2, with 11 bases matching TRBD1. The CDR3 is 16 residues long. With 0 bases clipped from V and 8 bases from J, the junction kept 8 bases outside the gene matches. CDR1 and CDR2 (germline): MNHNS, SASEGT. Here the CDR3 reads CASSEAGPGQGVGYTF. CDR3 nucleotides: TGTGCCAGCAGTGAAGCGGGTCCGGGACAGGGGGTAGGCTACACCTTC.

The rearrangement joins TRBV5-4 to TRBJ2-2; 8 bases are a match to TRBD1. With V trimmed by 5 bases and J by 7 bases, 7 bases remained unmatched. The CDR3 extends over 14 amino acids. Germline V gives CDR1 SGHNT, CDR2 YYREEE (reference sequence). The CDR3 sequence is CASRPQGADGELFF. CDR3 nucleotides: TGTGCCAGCAGACCTCAGGGGGCAGACGGGGAGCTGTTTTTT.

This sequence joins TRBV19 and TRBJ2-7, with D perhaps matching TRBD2 (5 bases). Germline CDR1 is LNHDA and CDR2 is SQIVND (reference sequence). The CDR3 length is 14 residues. V was clipped by 1 base and J by 0 bases, with 7 bases between them. CDR3: CASSIGRDSYEQYF. The CDR3 bases are TGTGCCAGTAGTATAGGACGGGACTCCTACGAGCAGTACTTC. Full variable domain (missing parts from reference TRBV19 and TRBJ2-7): DGGITQSPKYLFRKEGQNVTLSCEQNLNHDAMYWYRQDPGQGLRLIYYSQIVNDFQKGDIAEGYSVSREKKESFPLTVTSAQKNPTAFYLCASSIGRDSYEQYFGPGTRLTVT.